Listed here are 10 T cell receptor beta chains from one sample, sequenced in a study of blood T cell repertoires in COVID-19. Sequenced by immunoSEQ multiplex PCR; TCRdb stores in-frame clones only, minus some. This table holds 250,000 to 350,000 clones, approximately 91% found once. Sequencing was performed on PBMCs or T cells enriched from blood (not recorded which). The receptors were sampled from a woman in her twenties or thirties who had recovered from COVID-19.

This chain links TRBV18 with TRBJ1-4; 8 bases fit TRBD1. V was clipped by 4 bases and J by 1 base; unmatched bases: 5. CDR1 is KGHSH and CDR2 is LQKENI in the germline V gene. CDR3 size: 16 residues. CDR3 DNA sequence: TGTGCCAGCTCACAGCAGGGGGCCGGAACTAATGAAAAACTGTTTTTT. Its translation is CASSQQGAGTNEKLFF.

J is TRBJ2-5 and V is TRBV6-2 or TRBV6-3; no definite D call. This CDR3 region has 13 residues. V lost 1 base, J lost 5 bases, and 8 bases lay in between. Germline-derived CDR1 and CDR2 are MNHEY and SVGEGT. This CDR3 reads CASSYYGRETQYF. In DNA, the CDR3 is TGTGCCAGCAGTTACTACGGTCGGGAGACCCAGTACTTC.

This rearrangement joins TRBV7-9 to TRBJ1-4; D remains ambiguous. Trimming pared 6 bases from V and 15 bases from J, leaving 17 bases between. The length of the CDR3 is 12 residues. The germline gives CDR1 SEHNR, CDR2 FQNEAQ (reference sequence). The CDR3: CASRSGSGPLFF. The CDR3 nucleotides read TGTGCCAGCAGATCTGGCTCTGGGCCCTTGTTTTTT.

V and J are TRBV24-1 and TRBJ2-1; 10 positions match TRBD2. Germline V gene data show CDR1 as KGHDR and CDR2 as SFDVKD. The CDR3 is 15 residues long. J lost 7 bases, V lost 4 bases, and 6 bases had no gene match. CDR3 DNA sequence: TGTGCCACCAGTGAAGCGGGAGGGCAGGGGAATGAGCAGTTCTTC. Translated, it gives CATSEAGGQGNEQFF.

CDR3 coding DNA: TGTGCCAGCAGCCGTTTTTTATCCAGCGGGACCAACACCGGGGAGCTGTTTTTT. As protein: CASSRFLSSGTNTGELFF. The chain combines TRBV3-1 (or the pseudogene TRBV3-2) with TRBJ2-2; 7 nucleotides match TRBD2. After removal of 4 bases from V and 2 bases from J, the junction contained 13 bases not matched to a gene. The CDR3 totals 18 residues. CDR1 and CDR2 (germline): LGHDT, YNNKEL (reference sequence).

This clone was seen a handful of times. The chain uses TRBV4-2 and TRBJ1-2; D is unresolved. The germline gives CDR1 LGHNA, CDR2 YNFKEQ. Deletions cut 5 bases from V and 4 bases from J, with 17 bases between. This CDR3 is 15 amino acids long. CDR3 residues: CASSGSAILPYGYTF. CDR3 nucleotide sequence: TGTGCCAGCAGCGGGTCAGCGATATTGCCCTATGGCTACACCTTC.

The V call is TRBV4-1, the J call TRBJ1-4; 7 nucleotides line up with TRBD1. This CDR3 is 16 amino acids long. Germline loops: CDR1 MGHRA, CDR2 YSYEKL. Germline trimming cut 4 bases from V and 8 bases from J; bases unmatched to any gene: 13. CDR3 residues: CASSLRMRTGQEKLFF. Written as DNA, the CDR3 is TGCGCCAGCAGCCTTCGCATGAGGACAGGACAAGAAAAACTGTTTTTT.

V is TRBV19 and J is TRBJ2-7, with 7 bases matching TRBD1. The CDR3 consists of 14 residues. With 4 bases clipped from V and 2 bases from J, the junction kept 5 bases outside the gene matches. The germline V gene encodes CDR1 LNHDA and CDR2 SQIVND (reference sequence). The CDR3 spells CASSTWTGAYEQYF. The DNA for the CDR3 is TGTGCCAGTAGTACTTGGACAGGAGCCTACGAGCAGTACTTC.

As for this clone: A read error is likely, as this CDR3 ends without the conserved phenylalanine or tryptophan. It is unclear where the CDR3 begins or ends on the DNA, so no DNA is shown, and the CDR3 is as TCRdb lists it. This CDR3 is CASSPGLGTMREV. The rearrangement links TRBV4-1 to TRBJ1-2. CDR1 and CDR2 (germline): MGHRA, YSYEKL. The CDR3 is 13 amino acids long, termini counted.

This clone has more than one count but fewer than ten. The V and J genes are TRBV4-3 and TRBJ2-3; 8 nucleotides agree with TRBD2. The CDR3 sequence is 19 residues long. Germline CDR1 and CDR2: LGHNA and YSLEER. The ends lost 4 bases at V and 4 bases at J; junction bases unmatched: 19. The CDR3 sequence is CASSRQAISGGISADTQYF. CDR3 DNA sequence: TGCGCCAGCAGCCGCCAAGCGATAAGCGGGGGTATTAGTGCAGATACGCAGTATTTT.